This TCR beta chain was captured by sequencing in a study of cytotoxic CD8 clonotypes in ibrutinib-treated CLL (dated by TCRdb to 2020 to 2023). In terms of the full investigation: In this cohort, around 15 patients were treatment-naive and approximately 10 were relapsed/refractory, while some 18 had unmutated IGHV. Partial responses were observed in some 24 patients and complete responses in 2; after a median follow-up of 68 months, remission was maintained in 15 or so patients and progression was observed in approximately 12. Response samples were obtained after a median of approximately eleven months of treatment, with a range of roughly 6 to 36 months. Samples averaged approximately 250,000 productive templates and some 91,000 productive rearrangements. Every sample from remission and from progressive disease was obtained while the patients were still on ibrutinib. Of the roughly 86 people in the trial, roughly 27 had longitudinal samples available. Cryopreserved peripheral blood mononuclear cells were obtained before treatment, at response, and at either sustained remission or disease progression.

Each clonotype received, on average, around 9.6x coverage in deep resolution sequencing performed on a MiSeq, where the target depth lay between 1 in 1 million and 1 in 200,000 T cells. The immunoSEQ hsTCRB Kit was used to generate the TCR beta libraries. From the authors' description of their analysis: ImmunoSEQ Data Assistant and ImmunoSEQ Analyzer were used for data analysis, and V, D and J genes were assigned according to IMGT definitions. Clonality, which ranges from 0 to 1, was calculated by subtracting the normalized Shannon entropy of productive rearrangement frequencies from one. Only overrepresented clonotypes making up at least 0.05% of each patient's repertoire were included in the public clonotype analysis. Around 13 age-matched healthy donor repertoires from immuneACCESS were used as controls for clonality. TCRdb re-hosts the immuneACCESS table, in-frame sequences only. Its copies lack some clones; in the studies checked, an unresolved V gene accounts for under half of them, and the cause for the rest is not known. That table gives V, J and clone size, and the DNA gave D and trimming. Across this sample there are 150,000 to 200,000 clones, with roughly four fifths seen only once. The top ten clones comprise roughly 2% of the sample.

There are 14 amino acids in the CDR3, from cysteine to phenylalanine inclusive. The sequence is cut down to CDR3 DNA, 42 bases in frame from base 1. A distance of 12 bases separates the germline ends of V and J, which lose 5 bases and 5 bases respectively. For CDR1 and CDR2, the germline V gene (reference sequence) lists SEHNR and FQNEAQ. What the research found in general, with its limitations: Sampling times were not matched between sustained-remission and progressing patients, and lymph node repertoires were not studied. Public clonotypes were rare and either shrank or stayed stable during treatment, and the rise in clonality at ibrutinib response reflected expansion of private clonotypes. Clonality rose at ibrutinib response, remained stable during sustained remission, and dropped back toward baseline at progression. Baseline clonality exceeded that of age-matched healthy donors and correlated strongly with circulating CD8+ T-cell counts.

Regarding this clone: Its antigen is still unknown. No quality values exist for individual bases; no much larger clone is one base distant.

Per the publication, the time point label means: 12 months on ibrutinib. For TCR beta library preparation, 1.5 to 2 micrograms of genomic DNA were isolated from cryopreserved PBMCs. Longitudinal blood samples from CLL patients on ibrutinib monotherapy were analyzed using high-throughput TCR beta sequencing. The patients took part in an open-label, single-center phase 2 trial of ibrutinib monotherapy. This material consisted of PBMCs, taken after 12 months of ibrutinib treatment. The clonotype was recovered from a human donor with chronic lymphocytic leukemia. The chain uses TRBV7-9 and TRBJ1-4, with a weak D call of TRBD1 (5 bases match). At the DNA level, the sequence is TGTGCCAGCAGCACCAGACAGACGAATGAAAAACTGTTTTTT. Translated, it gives CASSTRQTNEKLFF.